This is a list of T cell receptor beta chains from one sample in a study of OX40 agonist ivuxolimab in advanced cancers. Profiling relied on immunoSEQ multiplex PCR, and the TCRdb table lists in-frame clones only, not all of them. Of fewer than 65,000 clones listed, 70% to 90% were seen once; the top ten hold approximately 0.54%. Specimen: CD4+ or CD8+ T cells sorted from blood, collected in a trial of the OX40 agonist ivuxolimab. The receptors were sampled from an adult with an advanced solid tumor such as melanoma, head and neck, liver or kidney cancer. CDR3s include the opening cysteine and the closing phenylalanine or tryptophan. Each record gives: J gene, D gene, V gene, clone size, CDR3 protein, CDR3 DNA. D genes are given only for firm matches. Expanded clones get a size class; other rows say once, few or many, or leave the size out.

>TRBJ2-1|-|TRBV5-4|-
CASSAAALNEQFF
TGTGCCAGCAGCGCGGCAGCGCTCAATGAGCAGTTCTTC
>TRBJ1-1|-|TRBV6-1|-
CASSELGTRFEAFF
TGTGCCAGCAGTGAATTGGGGACCCGTTTTGAAGCTTTCTTT
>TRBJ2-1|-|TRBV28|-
CASSPPGWNEQFF
TGTGCCAGCAGCCCCCCCGGTTGGAATGAGCAGTTCTTC
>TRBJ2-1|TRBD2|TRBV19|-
CASRTGGTNEQFF
TGTGCCAGTAGGACGGGAGGGACTAATGAGCAGTTCTTC
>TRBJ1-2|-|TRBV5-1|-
CASSLVGTDGYTF
TGCGCCAGCAGCTTGGTGGGGACCGATGGCTACACCTTC
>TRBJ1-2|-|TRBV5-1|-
CASSLGQGGYTF
TGCGCCAGCAGCTTAGGCCAAGGTGGCTACACCTTC
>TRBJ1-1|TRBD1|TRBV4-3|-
CASSRLGQGRTEAFF
TGCGCCAGCAGCCGCCTGGGACAGGGGAGGACTGAAGCTTTCTTT
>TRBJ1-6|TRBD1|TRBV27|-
CASGELGQGGSPLHF
TGTGCCAGCGGAGAGCTGGGACAGGGCGGCTCACCCCTCCACTTT
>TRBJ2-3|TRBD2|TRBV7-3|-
CASSPGGGTDTQYF
TGTGCCAGCAGCCCGGGGGGTGGCACAGATACGCAGTATTTT
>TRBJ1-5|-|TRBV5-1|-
CASSLAGLKKPQHF
TGCGCCAGCAGCTTGGCAGGGTTAAAGAAGCCCCAGCATTTT
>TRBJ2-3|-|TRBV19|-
CASSTGRTDTQYF
TGTGCCAGTAGCACAGGACGCACAGATACGCAGTATTTT
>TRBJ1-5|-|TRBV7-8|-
CASSLAAEGNNQPQHF
TGTGCCAGCAGCTTAGCGGCGGAGGGGAACAATCAGCCCCAGCATTTT
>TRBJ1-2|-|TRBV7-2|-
CASSRQTGPANYGYTF
TGTGCCAGCAGCCGGCAGACAGGACCCGCTAACTATGGCTACACCTTC
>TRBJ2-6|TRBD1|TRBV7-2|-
CASSTRTGRKANVLTF
TGTGCCAGCAGCACTCGGACAGGGAGGAAAGCCAACGTCCTGACTTTC
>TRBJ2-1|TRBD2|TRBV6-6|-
CASRPSGRALGEQFF
TGTGCCAGCAGACCCAGCGGGAGGGCCCTGGGTGAGCAGTTCTTC
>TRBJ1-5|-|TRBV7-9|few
CASSLEGQPQHF
TGTGCCAGCAGCTTAGAAGGCCAGCCCCAGCATTTT
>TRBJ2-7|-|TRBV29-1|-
CSVDILQGTFEQYF
TGCAGCGTTGATATACTACAGGGGACTTTCGAGCAGTACTTC
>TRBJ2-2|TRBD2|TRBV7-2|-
CASSLYASGTGELFF
TGTGCCAGCAGCTTATATGCTAGCGGGACCGGGGAGCTGTTTTTT
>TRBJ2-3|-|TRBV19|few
CATNGGNTDTQYF
TGTGCCACCAATGGGGGTAACACAGATACGCAGTATTTT
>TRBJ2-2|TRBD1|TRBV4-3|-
CASSQTGILSGELFF
TGCGCCAGCAGTCAGACAGGGATTTTAAGCGGGGAGCTGTTTTTT
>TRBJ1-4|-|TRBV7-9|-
CASSFPSTTNEKLFF
TGTGCCAGCAGCTTTCCAAGCACAACTAATGAAAAACTGTTTTTT
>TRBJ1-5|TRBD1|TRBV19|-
CASGQGLNQPQHF
TGTGCCAGTGGACAGGGCCTCAATCAGCCCCAGCATTTT
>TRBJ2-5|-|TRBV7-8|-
CASSLADTETQYF
TGTGCCAGCAGCTTAGCAGATACGGAGACCCAGTACTTC
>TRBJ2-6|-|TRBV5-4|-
CASKGSGANVLTF
TGTGCCAGCAAGGGCTCTGGGGCCAACGTCCTGACTTTC
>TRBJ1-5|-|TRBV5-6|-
CASSPQGRGQPQHF
TGTGCCAGCAGCCCCCAGGGTAGAGGTCAGCCCCAGCATTTT
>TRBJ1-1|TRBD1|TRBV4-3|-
CASSQVITGGEGTEAFF
TGCGCCAGCAGCCAAGTTATAACAGGGGGCGAGGGCACTGAAGCTTTCTTT
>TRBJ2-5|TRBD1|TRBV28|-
CASSPGQGQVFFGETQYF
TGTGCCAGCAGCCCCGGACAGGGCCAAGTATTCTTTGGAGAGACCCAGTACTTC
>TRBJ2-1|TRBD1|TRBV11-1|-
CASSMDRVHEQFF
TGTGCCAGCAGCATGGACAGGGTACATGAGCAGTTCTTC
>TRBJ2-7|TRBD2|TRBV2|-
CASRWTSGETYEQYF
TGTGCCAGCCGTTGGACTAGCGGGGAAACCTACGAGCAGTACTTC
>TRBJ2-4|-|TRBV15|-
CATSREGKNIQYF
TGTGCCACCAGCAGAGAGGGAAAAAACATTCAGTACTTC
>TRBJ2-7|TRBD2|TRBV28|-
CASRPLAGARYEQYF
TGTGCCAGCAGACCTCTAGCGGGAGCGCGATACGAGCAGTACTTC
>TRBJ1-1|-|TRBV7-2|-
CASSLFATELMNTEAFF
TGTGCCAGCAGCTTATTTGCGACGGAGCTTATGAACACTGAAGCTTTCTTT
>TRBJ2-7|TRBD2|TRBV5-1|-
CASSLGGLAGDEQYF
TGCGCCAGCAGCTTGGGGGGGCTAGCGGGAGATGAGCAGTACTTC
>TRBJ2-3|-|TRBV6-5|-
CASSKQGSTDTQYF
TGTGCCAGCAGTAAACAAGGAAGCACAGATACGCAGTATTTT
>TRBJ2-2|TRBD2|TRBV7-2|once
CASSLAGAGGPWELFF
TGTGCCAGCAGCTTAGCAGGCGCGGGGGGGCCCTGGGAGCTGTTTTTT
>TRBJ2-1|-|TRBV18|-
CASSPRAPTVSYNEQFF
TGTGCCAGCTCACCACGGGCACCGACCGTCTCCTACAATGAGCAGTTCTTC
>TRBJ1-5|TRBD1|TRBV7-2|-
CASSMGQRFNQPQHF
TGTGCCAGCAGCATGGGACAGCGATTCAATCAGCCCCAGCATTTT